This record covers a single T cell receptor (beta chain). Its target is unknown. This entry comes from a study of T cell repertoires in cytomegalovirus infection. For the study at large: Selection of CMV epitopes for the study included recently identified HLA-C-restricted and well-studied HLA-B-restricted ones. Evidence of both CMV infection and a matching HLA type came from public TCR beta signatures.

V was cut by 1 base and J by 5 bases, with 6 bases left in between. The CDR3 covers 12 residues. Germline CDR1 reads SGHAT; CDR2 reads FQNNGV. The study, taken as a whole, reports: Adding up the frequency of public TCR beta families identified people who carried CMV plus the relevant HLA. HLA-C-restricted CMV-specific TCR beta clonotypes were dominant in the ex vivo response.

In TCRdb, the reads were re-called with MiXCR into one record per CDR3 protein. The sample consists of roughly 80,000 distinct CDR3 sequences, 20% to 30% of them appearing once. The sequenced sample was CD8+ T cells from cultured PBMCs, obtained from culture after CMV antigen stimulation. This chain uses TRBV11-2 with TRBJ2-7; D not certain. The TCR sequence derives from a human donor in good health (CMV status not recorded). Some clones in this sample may be carry-over from other donors' samples. As DNA, the CDR3 is TGTGCCAGCAGCTTAGTCTGGAACGAGCAGTACTTC. Protein product: CASSLVWNEQYF.